Following are 16 T cell receptor beta chains from one sample sequenced in a study of T-cell reconstitution after alpha-beta-depleted transplantation in children. Unique molecular identifiers were incorporated into the prepared TCRbeta library. TCRdb itself ran the PCR reads through MiXCR, one entry per CDR3 protein. The table has roughly 200,000 distinct CDR3 sequences, around 9.6% seen once. The sample in question was PBMCs from the stem cell graft donor, obtained from the stem cell graft. Receptors originate from a human donor who donated a stem cell graft to a child with acute lymphoblastic leukemia.

The gene calls are TRBV12-3 or TRBV12-4 and TRBJ1-5; D unclear. The CDR3 contains 13 residues. Trimming took off 8 bases at V and 4 bases at J, with 12 bases between the two ends. DNA for the CDR3: TGTGCCAGCGGCATGGAGGGTAATCAGCCCCAGCATTTT. Amino acid sequence: CASGMEGNQPQHF.

This clonotype was seen a handful of times. The chain uses TRBV7-9 and TRBJ2-7; D not certain. Trimming removed 0 bases from V and 2 bases from J, with 8 bases in between. Germline CDR1 reads SEHNR; CDR2 reads FQNEAQ (reference sequence). This CDR3 is built from 14 residues. The CDR3 here is CASSLARQTYEQYF. The CDR3 nucleotides read TGTGCCAGCAGCTTAGCGAGGCAGACCTACGAGCAGTACTTC.

This clonotype was recorded a few times. The CDR3 here is CASSLVPSGGAALPMNTEAFF. The CDR3 bases are TGTGCCAGCAGCTTAGTCCCCAGCGGGGGGGCCGCTCTACCGATGAACACTGAAGCTTTCTTT. The V call is TRBV7-6, the J call TRBJ1-1; D may be TRBD1 (6 bases). This CDR3 spans 21 amino acids. Germline V CDR1 and CDR2: SGHVS, FNYEAQ. V shed 1 base and J shed 0 bases, with 27 bases lying between them.

This clonotype was detected many times. The chain combines TRBV10-3 with TRBJ2-5; 14 bases match TRBD2. The CDR3 sequence is 15 residues long. V was clipped by 4 bases and J by 7 bases; unmatched bases: 5. CDR1 and CDR2 from the germline V gene are ENHRY and SYGVKD. CDR3 nucleotide sequence: TGTGCCATCAGTGCAGGGACTAGCGGGAGAGGGACCCAGTACTTC. Its protein is CAISAGTSGRGTQYF.

This clonotype is medium-sized (0.01 to 0.1%) in the sample. The chain recombines TRBV12-3 or TRBV12-4 with TRBJ1-1; a possible D gene is TRBD1 (6 bases). The CDR3 is made up of 17 amino acids. The V end lost 1 base, the J end lost 1 base, and 16 bases lay between the germline ends. As DNA, the CDR3 is TGTGCCAGCAGTTTAGTGGGGGGGGGGCTAAGGAACACTGAAGCTTTCTTT. Translating gives CASSLVGGGLRNTEAFF.

The chain employs TRBV5-1 and TRBJ2-7, with D perhaps TRBD1 or TRBD2 (5 bases each). CDR1 SGHRS and CDR2 YFSETQ come from the germline V gene. Trimming took off 8 bases at V and 2 bases at J, with 14 bases between the two ends. The CDR3 loop spans 13 amino acids. CDR3 DNA: TGCGCCAGTACCCGGGACGTAGCCTACGAGCAGTACTTC. It is translated as CASTRDVAYEQYF.

This clonotype was counted a few times. V gene TRBV5-1 combines with J gene TRBJ1-6, with D possibly matching TRBD1 (6 bases). Trimming removed 6 bases at V and 5 bases at J, with 15 bases between. This CDR3 has 15 amino acids. CDR1 is SGHRS, CDR2 YFSETQ, per germline. The CDR3 coding sequence is TGCGCCAGCATGCTGTGGGGGGGCCATAATTCACCCCTCCACTTT. Residues: CASMLWGGHNSPLHF.

This clonotype has a count of ten or more. The J gene is TRBJ1-1, the V gene TRBV5-1; D perhaps matches TRBD1 (5 bases). This CDR3 has 16 amino acids. The V gene's germline CDR1 is SGHRS and CDR2 YFSETQ. The V and J ends lost 2 bases and 1 base respectively, with 15 bases between them. The CDR3 region has the DNA TGCGCCAGCAGCTTCCTGGGGGACTGGGAGAACACTGAAGCTTTCTTT. It yields the protein CASSFLGDWENTEAFF.

This clonotype was counted many times. The chain has TRBV5-1 and TRBJ2-3; 8 nucleotides align to TRBD1. This CDR3 spans 15 amino acids. V shed 0 bases, J shed 5 bases, and the junction held 5 bases outside the gene matches. Germline CDR1 reads SGHRS; CDR2 reads YFSETQ. For the CDR3, the DNA is TGCGCCAGCAGCTTGGCCGGGACAGGCATAGATACGCAGTATTTT. It specifies CASSLAGTGIDTQYF. Supplemented by reference TRBV5-1 and TRBJ2-3, the full variable domain reads KAGVTQTPRYLIKTRGQQVTLSCSPISGHRSVSWYQQTPGQGLQFLFEYFSETQRNKGNFPGRFSGRQFSNSRSEMNVSTLELGDSALYLCASSLAGTGIDTQYFGPGTRLTVL.

The J gene is TRBJ2-1, the V gene TRBV12-3 or TRBV12-4; D perhaps matches TRBD1 (6 bases). CDR3 length: 14 amino acids. Trimming removed 5 bases from V and 4 bases from J, with 12 bases in between. This CDR3 is CASSLTTGYNEQFF. As DNA, the CDR3 is TGTGCCAGCAGTCTTACGACAGGATACAATGAGCAGTTCTTC.

Ten or more counts support this clonotype. The V call is TRBV5-1, the J call TRBJ2-7; TRBD1 matches at 10 bases. The CDR3 spans 15 residues. The ends lost 0 bases at V and 3 bases at J; junction bases unmatched: 3. Germline V lookup: CDR1 SGHRS, CDR2 YFSETQ. The CDR3 sequence is CASSLAGTGDYEQYF. The CDR3 nucleotides read TGCGCCAGCAGCTTGGCCGGGACAGGGGACTACGAGCAGTACTTC.

This sequence joins TRBV27 and TRBJ1-1; 9 positions match TRBD1. Trimming cost V 6 bases and J 6 bases; bases outside gene matches: 14. The CDR3 runs 16 residues. CDR1 MNHEY and CDR2 SMNVEV come from the germline V gene (reference sequence). CDR3 sequence (DNA): TGTGCCAGCAGCCCGCGGACAGGGGCTAGTAGTGCTGAAGCTTTCTTT. Translation gives CASSPRTGASSAEAFF.

This chain connects TRBV3-1 to TRBJ2-7; tentative D call: TRBD1 (6 bases). CDR3 length: 15 residues. V lost 4 bases and J lost 0, with 13 bases in between. Germline CDR1 reads LGHDT; CDR2 reads YNNKEL (reference sequence). The CDR3 is CASSPWDTSSYEQYF. In DNA form, the CDR3 reads TGTGCCAGCAGCCCGTGGGACACGAGCTCCTACGAGCAGTACTTC.

This clonotype occurred a few times. The rearrangement joins TRBV12-3 or TRBV12-4 to TRBJ1-5, with 10 positions matching TRBD1. This CDR3 has 18 residues. The V and J ends lost 1 base and 4 bases, in that order; junction bases with no gene match: 10. In nucleotides, the CDR3 is TGTGCCAGCAGTTTAGATGGATGGGACAGGGGCAAGAATCAGCCCCAGCATTTT. Translation: CASSLDGWDRGKNQPQHF.

This chain links TRBV29-1 with TRBJ2-7; D may be TRBD1 (5 bases). The CDR3 totals 12 residues. Per the germline V gene, CDR1 is SQVTM and CDR2 is ANQGSEA. V was clipped by 2 bases and J by 2 bases, with 7 bases between them. The CDR3 bases are TGCAGCGTTGAACAGGGCCCCTACGAGCAGTACTTC. This encodes CSVEQGPYEQYF.

The chain is built from TRBV7-9 and TRBJ2-7; the D gene is possibly TRBD1 (5 bases). The CDR3 runs to 15 residues. Between the trimmed V and J ends, which lost 1 base and 0 bases, there was a span of 10 bases. The germline gives CDR1 SEHNR, CDR2 FQNEAQ (reference sequence). The CDR3 nucleotides read TGTGCCAGCAGCTTAGGACAGACGAGCTCCTACGAGCAGTACTTC. It yields the protein CASSLGQTSSYEQYF.